These 18 T cell receptor beta chains were all obtained from the same sample, sequenced in a study of low-dose radiotherapy and immunotherapy resistance in tumors. First-strand cDNA relied on TRAV- and TRBV-specific primers spanning alpha and beta chains. TCR amplification ran approximately 20 PCR cycles using constant-region and V-primer adapter primers. MiXCR, applied by TCRdb to the reads, yields one record per CDR3 protein. The sample shows 95,000 to 100,000 distinct CDR3 sequences, around 20% of them seen only once. Time point given: after trial treatment. Treatment here: LDRT plus nivolumab, ipilimumab, low-dose cyclophosphamide and aspirin (RACIN trial). The sequencing used PBMCs, collected after low-dose radiotherapy plus immunotherapy. Receptors were obtained from a male donor with prostate cancer.

This clonotype has a count of ten or more. The gene calls are TRBV5-6 and TRBJ2-7; D is unclear. The CDR3 has 13 amino acids. V was shortened by 1 base and J by 1 base, with 6 bases between the two germline ends. Germline V gene data show CDR1 as SGHDT and CDR2 as YYEEEE. DNA for the CDR3: TGTGCCAGCAGCTTGTATGGTTCCTACGAGCAGTACTTC. Its protein product is CASSLYGSYEQYF.

This clonotype has ten or more counts. Here the CDR3 DNA reads TGCAGCGTTGAAGAGGGGCCCACAGGGGCCTCAGATACGCAGTATTTT. Translation: CSVEEGPTGASDTQYF. This rearrangement joins TRBV29-1 to TRBJ2-3, with 7 nucleotides matching TRBD1. In germline, CDR1 is SQVTM, CDR2 ANQGSEA. This CDR3 has 16 amino acids. Losses at the gene ends were 0 bases for V and 4 bases for J; bases not matched to a gene: 10.

The chain uses TRBV24-1 and TRBJ2-1, with TRBD1 as a possible D gene (5 bases). The CDR3 extends over 16 amino acids. Germline CDR1 KGHDR, CDR2 SFDVKD. The V and J ends lost 3 bases and 0 bases respectively, with 11 bases between them. The CDR3 spells CATSDVQASSYNEQFF. In nucleotides, the CDR3 is TGTGCCACCAGTGATGTACAGGCGAGCTCCTACAATGAGCAGTTCTTC.

The chain has TRBV2 and TRBJ1-4, with D tentatively TRBD1 (6 bases). The germline V gene encodes CDR1 SNHLY and CDR2 FYNNEI. V gave up 5 bases and J gave up 5 bases, with 12 bases separating them. The CDR3 runs 14 residues. The CDR3 DNA sequence: TGTGCCAGCAGTCGCCTAGGACAGAATGAAAAACTGTTTTTT. It is translated as CASSRLGQNEKLFF.

This clonotype was detected only a few times. This sequence joins TRBV30 and TRBJ1-6; D is ambiguous. Deletions cut 3 bases from V and 9 bases from J, with 15 bases between. The CDR3 sequence is 14 residues long. Germline values: CDR1 GTSNPN, CDR2 SVGIG (reference sequence). DNA of the CDR3: TGTGCCTGGAGAGATCTAACCCCGACTTCACCCCTCCACTTT. It translates to CAWRDLTPTSPLHF.

This clonotype showed up just a few times. V usage is TRBV7-2 and J usage is TRBJ1-5; 7 bases agree with TRBD1. Germline CDR1 and CDR2: SGHTA and FQGNSA. Losses at the gene ends were 4 bases for V and 1 base for J; bases not matched to a gene: 4. The CDR3 has 15 amino acids. CDR3 sequence reads: CASSSQGTSNQPQHF. CDR3 in DNA: TGTGCCAGCAGCTCACAGGGGACAAGCAATCAGCCCCAGCATTTT.

This clonotype was seen a few times. The rearrangement links TRBV10-3 to TRBJ2-7; D is possibly TRBD1 (6 bases). The CDR3 loop spans 13 amino acids. Germline CDR1 and CDR2: ENHRY and SYGVKD. The germline V and J ends were trimmed by 5 bases and 6 bases, with 14 bases remaining between them. Written as DNA, the CDR3 is TGTGCCATCAGTTTATCAGGGGCGGGCGAGCAGTACTTC. It codes for CAISLSGAGEQYF.

This clonotype came up many times. The chain joins TRBV3-1 to TRBJ1-5; unclear D gene. V lost 1 base and J 0 bases, leaving 4 bases between the germline ends. The germline gives CDR1 LGHDT, CDR2 YNNKEL (reference sequence). The CDR3 is 14 amino acids. This CDR3 is CASSQAYSNQPQHF. The CDR3 DNA is TGTGCCAGCAGCCAAGCCTATAGCAATCAGCCCCAGCATTTT. Full variable domain (missing parts from reference TRBV3-1 and TRBJ1-5): DTAVSQTPKYLVTQMGNDKSIKCEQNLGHDTMYWYKQDSKKFLKIMFSYNNKELIINETVPNRFSPKSPDKAHLNLHINSLELGDSAVYFCASSQAYSNQPQHFGDGTRLSIL.

This clonotype has a count of ten or more. The chain employs TRBV19 and TRBJ2-5, with 12 nucleotides matching TRBD2. The CDR3 spans 17 residues. The germline gives CDR1 LNHDA, CDR2 SQIVND (reference sequence). The V segment lost 2 bases and the J segment 2 bases; nucleotides outside the gene matches: 6. The CDR3 sequence is CASSILTSGGTQETQYF. In DNA, the CDR3 is TGTGCCAGTAGTATACTCACTAGCGGGGGGACTCAAGAGACCCAGTACTTC.

This clonotype was seen ten or more times. This chain uses TRBV6-4 with TRBJ2-1; D might be TRBD1 (5 bases). The CDR3 contains 12 residues. Germline V lookup: CDR1 MRHNA, CDR2 SNTAGT. V was trimmed by 7 bases and J by 4 bases, leaving 8 bases between them. The CDR3 sequence is CASNQGYNEQFF. As DNA, the CDR3 is TGTGCCAGCAATCAGGGTTACAATGAGCAGTTCTTC.

This clonotype was seen at least ten times. V is TRBV5-1 and J is TRBJ2-1; 7 bases are a match to TRBD2. Germline V gene lookup returns CDR1 SGHRS and CDR2 YFSETQ. V shed 0 bases and J 4 bases; nucleotides not matched to a gene: 4. The CDR3 covers 15 residues. The CDR3 DNA reads TGCGCCAGCAGCTTGGAGAGCGGGAAATACAATGAGCAGTTCTTC. It encodes CASSLESGKYNEQFF.

The V and J genes are TRBV12-3 or TRBV12-4 and TRBJ1-2; TRBD1 might be the D (5 bases). V lost 6 bases, J lost 7 bases, and 9 bases lay in between. The CDR3 is 11 residues long. The CDR3 is CASSRGGGYTF. The CDR3 nucleotides read TGTGCCAGCAGCCGGGGGGGTGGCTACACCTTC.

This clonotype was observed many times. This chain connects TRBV5-1 to TRBJ2-3; no reliable D call. CDR3 size: 15 residues. V lost 3 bases, J lost 0 bases, and 11 bases lay in between. In germline, CDR1 is SGHRS, CDR2 YFSETQ. CDR3 DNA: TGCGCCAGCAGCTGGACCGGTCCAAGCACAGATACGCAGTATTTT. Residues: CASSWTGPSTDTQYF.

This clonotype has ten or more counts. This chain joins TRBV7-9 and TRBJ1-6; 7 bases are a match to TRBD1. CDR3 length: 14 residues. J gave up 10 bases and V 7 bases, and 10 bases lay outside the gene matches. Germline CDR1 reads SEHNR; CDR2 reads FQNEAQ (reference sequence). The CDR3 spells CASNDNRGRSPLHF. The CDR3 DNA reads TGTGCCAGCAACGATAACAGGGGACGATCACCCCTCCACTTT. The full variable domain, its missing parts supplied by reference TRBV7-9 and TRBJ1-6, is DTGVSQNPRHKITKRGQNVTFRCDPISEHNRLYWYRQTLGQGPEFLTYFQNEAQLEKSRLLSDRFSAERPKGSFSTLEIQRTEQGDSAMYLCASNDNRGRSPLHFGNGTRLTVT.

This clonotype was counted many times. The V and J genes are TRBV9 and TRBJ2-3; 7 bases match TRBD1. The CDR3 is 17 residues long. V gave up 3 bases and J gave up 2 bases; unmatched junction bases: 12. Germline V lookup: CDR1 SGDLS, CDR2 YYNGEE. Here the CDR3 reads CASSARPGTASTDTQYF. Here the CDR3 DNA reads TGTGCCAGCAGCGCCCGCCCCGGGACAGCATCCACAGATACGCAGTATTTT.

This clonotype has ten or more counts. The V gene is TRBV3-1, the J gene TRBJ2-5; 9 nucleotides align to TRBD2. Per germline, CDR1 LGHDT and CDR2 YNNKEL (reference sequence). The CDR3 length is 16 residues. J gave up 0 bases and V 5 bases, and 7 bases lay outside the gene matches. This CDR3 reads CASSFSLAGYQETQYF. The CDR3 region has the DNA TGTGCCAGCAGCTTTAGTCTAGCGGGGTACCAAGAGACCCAGTACTTC.

This clonotype was counted many times. The chain has TRBV2 and TRBJ2-1; 8 nucleotides align to TRBD2. Trimming removed 6 bases from V and 0 bases from J; junction bases left unmatched: 4. Germline V gene data show CDR1 as SNHLY and CDR2 as FYNNEI. The CDR3 is 15 residues long. CDR3 nucleotide sequence: TGTGCCAGCAGCATAAGCGGGAGCTCCTACAATGAGCAGTTCTTC. It is translated as CASSISGSSYNEQFF.

This clonotype was found many times. The V gene is TRBV5-4, the J gene TRBJ2-2, with D perhaps matching TRBD1 (5 bases). CDR1 SGHNT and CDR2 YYREEE come from the germline V gene (reference sequence). V was shortened by 0 bases and J by 2 bases, with 8 bases between the two germline ends. The CDR3 length is 15 residues. The CDR3: CASSLGRVNTGELFF. CDR3 nucleotide sequence: TGTGCCAGCAGCTTGGGCAGGGTCAACACCGGGGAGCTGTTTTTT.